Presented here are 11 T cell receptor beta chains from one specimen sequenced in a study of blood T cell repertoires in COVID-19. The method was immunoSEQ multiplex PCR; TCRdb's version includes in-frame clones alone and lacks a portion of them. Here the sample spans 300,000 to 450,000 clones, 80% to 90% being singletons. The source material was PBMCs or T cells enriched from blood (not recorded which). The receptors were gathered from a man younger than 30 who had recovered from COVID-19.

The rearrangement uses TRBV10-3 and TRBJ1-2; D may be TRBD1 (6 bases). V gave up 5 bases and J gave up 6 bases, with 16 bases separating them. CDR1 and CDR2 (germline): ENHRY, SYGVKD. The CDR3 sequence is 14 residues long. The CDR3 is CAISPQGFSDGYTF. The CDR3 region has the DNA TGTGCCATCAGTCCACAGGGATTCTCGGATGGCTACACCTTC.

This chain uses TRBV19 with TRBJ1-2; D is possibly TRBD1 (5 bases). V was cut by 5 bases and J by 5 bases, with 15 bases left in between. Germline values: CDR1 LNHDA, CDR2 SQIVND (reference sequence). The CDR3 extends over 14 amino acids. The CDR3 loop reads CASSLRTLGYGYTF. DNA for the CDR3: TGTGCCAGTAGTCTTCGGACACTTGGATATGGCTACACCTTC.

This clone was seen more than once but under ten times. The CDR3 bases are TGTGCCAGCAGTTTTCTAGACAGGGCCGACAATGAGCAGTTCTTC. Translated, it gives CASSFLDRADNEQFF. The chain carries TRBV27 and TRBJ2-1; TRBD1 aligns across 7 bases. The V gene's germline CDR1 is MNHEY and CDR2 SMNVEV (reference sequence). The CDR3 is made up of 15 amino acids. The V and J ends lost 3 bases and 5 bases, in that order; junction bases with no gene match: 7.

This chain connects TRBV29-1 to TRBJ2-3; 10 bases line up with TRBD2. The CDR3 totals 14 residues. Losses at the gene ends were 3 bases for V and 8 bases for J; bases not matched to a gene: 8. The V gene's germline CDR1 is SQVTM and CDR2 ANQGSEA. The CDR3, as DNA: TGCAGCGTTGACAGTCTAGCGGGAGTGGGTACGCAGTATTTT. This codes for CSVDSLAGVGTQYF.

The chain combines TRBV11-3 with TRBJ2-2, with 9 nucleotides matching TRBD2. Germline V gene lookup returns CDR1 SGHNT and CDR2 YENEEA. The CDR3 has 15 residues. After removal of 4 bases from V and 8 bases from J, the junction contained 8 bases not matched to a gene. CDR3 coding DNA: TGTGCCAGCAGCTCTAGCGGGATCCGGGGAGGGGAGCTGTTTTTT. It translates to CASSSSGIRGGELFF.

The CDR3 sequence: CASSSTRTAGTDTQYF. The CDR3 coding sequence is TGTGCCAGCAGTTCTACGAGGACGGCGGGAACAGATACGCAGTATTTT. This chain links TRBV27 with TRBJ2-3; D possibly corresponds to TRBD2 (6 bases). CDR1 and CDR2 (germline): MNHEY, SMNVEV (reference sequence). This CDR3 is built from 16 residues. The V gene lost 4 bases and the J gene lost 3 bases, with 17 bases spanning the gap.

This clone was counted a single time. This chain connects TRBV12-3 or TRBV12-4 to TRBJ2-7; D remains ambiguous. CDR3 length: 11 residues. Deletions cut 10 bases from V and 3 bases from J, with 10 bases between. The DNA of the CDR3 is TGTGCCACCTCCGGCGGCTACGAGCAGTACTTC. Protein product: CATSGGYEQYF.

The gene calls are TRBV13 and TRBJ2-1; 8 bases are shared with TRBD2. J gave up 0 bases and V 4 bases, and 5 bases lay outside the gene matches. Germline V gene sequence: CDR1 PRHDT, CDR2 FYEKMQ (reference sequence). This CDR3 comprises 16 residues. DNA for the CDR3: TGTGCCAGCAGCTGGGCAACTAGCGGCTCCTACAATGAGCAGTTCTTC. This encodes CASSWATSGSYNEQFF.

This clone occurred once. The chain carries TRBV2 and TRBJ1-5; possible D gene TRBD1, 6 bases. Trimming left V 7 bases short and J 0 bases short, with 16 bases between. This CDR3 spans 16 amino acids. CDR1 and CDR2 (germline): SNHLY, FYNNEI. The CDR3 bases are TGTGCCAGCACCCAACTCGGGACATCTAGCAATCAGCCCCAGCATTTT. Encoded protein: CASTQLGTSSNQPQHF.

V is TRBV6-4 and J is TRBJ1-3, with 9 positions matching TRBD1. Per germline, CDR1 MRHNA and CDR2 SNTAGT. This CDR3 comprises 17 residues. V lost 6 bases to trimming and J lost 2 bases; unmatched junction nucleotides: 11. CDR3 residues: CASRRGTGLITGNTIYF. DNA for the CDR3: TGTGCCAGCAGGAGAGGGACAGGGCTCATAACTGGAAACACCATATATTTT.

Comment on this clone: Distinct nucleotide sequences in the sample also encode this CDR3. This chain connects TRBV9 to TRBJ2-7, with 9 bases matching TRBD2. CDR3 length equals 14 residues. Germline V lookup: CDR1 SGDLS, CDR2 YYNGEE. Trimming cost V 4 bases and J 0 bases; bases outside gene matches: 2. CDR3 in amino acids: CASSSSGTSYEQYF. CDR3 nucleotide sequence: TGTGCCAGCAGCTCTAGCGGGACCTCCTACGAGCAGTACTTC.